The T cell receptor beta chain under discussion was sequenced for a study of T cell responses to AZD1222 COVID-19 vaccine. General observations from the study: Without day 14 samples, only post-peak T cell repertoires were studied. Just a handful of AZD1222 recipients tested seropositive at baseline. Females made up more of the donors, who were largely white British, and clonal diversity may have come out too low. Among vaccine-associated CD4 TCRs, coverage spanned spike, with dominance at 160-218 and 743-854.

With respect to this clone: Its target is unknown.

Sequencing was performed with immunoSEQ multiplex PCR; in TCRdb, only in-frame clones are kept and a portion is missing. The table includes approximately 180,000 clones, 88% detected once. Germline V gene lookup returns CDR1 SGHRS and CDR2 YFSETQ. After removal of 4 bases from V and 3 bases from J, the junction contained 6 bases not matched to a gene. The CDR3 is made up of 15 amino acids. The rearrangement uses TRBV5-1 and TRBJ1-5; 8 nucleotides line up with TRBD1. The receptor comes from an adult in good health. Source: peripheral blood, taken on day 0 of AZD1222 vaccination. The CDR3 bases are TGCGCCAGCAGCCGTTCGGGACAGGACAATCAGCCCCAGCATTTT. This sequence encodes CASSRSGQDNQPQHF.